This T cell receptor beta chain was recorded in a study of T cells in Graves' hyperthyroidism and ophthalmopathy (dated by TCRdb to about 2019). As for the study more broadly: Peripheral blood was collected at initial diagnosis, before any treatment. To identify distinguishing TCR V-J signatures, a discovery cohort of 90 to 100 patients was used, comprising 43 with Graves' ophthalmopathy and around 60 with stable Graves' hyperthyroidism. Prospective prediction of ophthalmopathy was tested in an independent validation cohort of approximately 18 hyperthyroidism patients and approximately 17 patients who later progressed to ophthalmopathy. The roughly 91 discovery patients were randomly divided into training and test sets at a 7:3 ratio. The study also compared thyroid tissue and blood T-cell repertoires from roughly six Graves' hyperthyroidism patients. After blood sampling, hyperthyroidism patients were treated with methimazole at a starting dose of 30 mg daily, and ophthalmopathy patients were treated with high-dose intravenous methylprednisolone. The paper describes TCR Vbeta CDR3 sequencing of 135 peripheral blood samples, made up of some 40 ophthalmopathy patients, 70 to 75 hyperthyroidism patients and some 17 progressor patients.

Hyperthyroidism patients were newly diagnosed, had a disease duration of under 2 months, and were aged 18 to 65 years. The study excluded patients with uncontrolled infections, other autoimmune diseases, pregnancy or lactation. Clinical symptoms, serum thyroxine and TRAb, thyroid ultrasound, and orbital computed tomography formed the basis for the diagnoses. Blood from progressor patients was drawn when they were first diagnosed with hyperthyroidism, before any ophthalmopathy symptoms appeared. PBMCs were isolated from roughly 10 ml of fresh peripheral blood by Ficoll-Paque density gradient centrifugation. Patients classed as progressors first received a Graves' hyperthyroidism diagnosis and then went on to develop ophthalmopathy during follow-up. Total RNA was extracted using Trizol reagent, and RNA quality was assessed on an Agilent 2100 Bioanalyzer. In its sample, this clonotype was seen once. It lacks a known antigen. No base qualities exist here, and no much larger clone lies one base off it. One read alone is a weak basis.

Summary of the overall study and its limitations: No statistical method was used to fix the sample size in advance, and group allocation was not hidden from the investigators. During validation, the model predicted progression to ophthalmopathy a median of approximately 6 months ahead of onset, with roughly 65% sensitivity and almost 75% specificity. A model built on a 13 V-J signature distinguished ophthalmopathy from stable hyperthyroidism, reaching 85% to 90% sensitivity and under 84% specificity in cross-validation and 80%/75% in testing. Most expanded thyroid clonotypes (frequency above 0.001) were also found in blood, which suggests that blood repertoires may mirror thyroid immune responses.

Amplification of TCR beta CDR3 regions was carried out from RNA transcripts. The first round of RT-PCR for the TCR CDR3 was performed with the HTBI primer set and the Qiagen OneStep RT-PCR kit. Libraries were constructed in a second round of multiplex PCR, after which size selection and purification were carried out. The libraries were sequenced on an Illumina HiSeq2000 using paired-end 100 bp reads. Regarding the original processing steps: SOAPnuke was used to process the raw data, with reads discarded if the reads contained adapters or uncalled bases, had a mean Phred below 15, or lacked an exact constant-primer or identifier match. High-quality paired reads were merged with COPE v1.2.5, and unique nucleotide sequences were defined as clonotypes. MiTCR v1.1 was used to align clonotypes to the IMGT TRBV, TRBD and TRBJ reference segments. The analysis was restricted to V-J combinations with a frequency above 0.0001, which together covered around 99% of the repertoires. The TCS score was defined as F50 (clonal expansion) divided by E x V (chaos), with BLOSUM62-based TCRdist calculated between CDR3 peptides within each V-J. Welch's t-statistics and random forest reduced several hundred V-J features to 10 to 15, which were used in a naive Bayes classifier (R e1071). The public reads were reanalyzed by TCRdb: fastp trimming at Q25, MiXCR alignment, in-frame beta chains only. Under each unique CDR3 protein, matching rows form one entry showing the most common genes and DNA. V and J calls and clone size were set by TCRdb, not the authors. This sample has more than 300,000 distinct CDR3 sequences in its table, and about 17% of those were observed once. 30% to 35% of the sample goes to the ten largest clones.

The CDR3 spans 12 residues, from the cysteine through the phenylalanine. This entry keeps only the CDR3 DNA: 36 bases, framed from base 1. The germline ends are 5 bases apart after V is trimmed by 0 bases and J by 6 bases. Via the germline V gene (reference sequence), CDR1 is LNHNV and CDR2 YYDKDF. The TCR originated in a woman aged 25 to 39 with Graves' hyperthyroidism that later progressed to Graves' ophthalmopathy. The sample was blood. The sequence joins TRBV15 to TRBJ1-2; the D gene lacks a confident call. The sequence in DNA is TGTGCCACCAGCAGAGATTTTCATGGCTACACCTTC. Its translation reads: CATSRDFHGYTF.